The present TCR beta chain was sequenced within a study of tumor-infiltrating lymphocytes in primary liver carcinoma. Study context: The patients had histopathologically diagnosed primary liver carcinoma, and their disease was treated by surgical resection. Lesions, classed as T1-T3 N0M0, spanned roughly 4.2 to 11 cm across. Those enrolled were patients of both sexes, who were aged 30 to 69 years. Notes on the study in general: When set against blood, tumors had a significantly higher top-250-clone fraction (p = 0.039).

This CDR3 region has 14 residues. Germline V lookup: CDR1 MNHEY, CDR2 SVGEGT. Trimming took 8 bases from V and 4 from J, leaving 15 bases between them. As regards this clonotype: Antigen unknown.

Unsorted whole blood served as the source of blood RNA, and germline DNA was extracted as well. The authors made TCR beta cDNA from 450 to 600 ng total RNA with a constant-region primer. A slightly modified ARM-PCR protocol with three nested multiplex PCR rounds produced these TCR beta libraries. Researchers ran the first two PCR rounds for roughly 11 cycles each with TRBV1-TRBV30 forward primers and a C-beta reverse primer. TCRdb re-called the multiplex PCR reads through MiXCR, storing one row per CDR3 protein. The sample shows some 200,000 distinct CDR3 sequences, roughly 61% of them seen only once.

This receptor was identified in a woman aged 60-75 years with primary liver carcinoma and hepatitis B virus infection. The specimen sequenced was peripheral blood. The gene calls are TRBV6-2 or TRBV6-3 and TRBJ2-1; maybe TRBD2 (7 bases). The CDR3 DNA sequence: TGTGCCAGCGGCGTAGGGGGAGGGTACAATGAGCAGTTCTTC. It encodes CASGVGGGYNEQFF.